The 17 T cell receptor beta chains reported below all come from one sample, sequenced in a study of response to subunit inactivated influenza vaccine. TCRdb processed the RT-PCR reads anew with MiXCR; each CDR3 protein has one entry. The repertoire holds over 800,000 distinct CDR3 sequences, with over 20% as singletons. Sequenced material: PBMCs from blood, taken more than 4 days after vaccination. Receptors were obtained from a man in his forties or fifties who received an inactivated influenza vaccine.

This clonotype was seen a handful of times. The chain is built from TRBV7-9 and TRBJ2-1, with 7 positions matching TRBD2. The germline V gene encodes CDR1 SEHNR and CDR2 FQNEAQ (reference sequence). Trimming removed 4 bases from V and 1 base from J; junction bases left unmatched: 10. The CDR3 is 17 amino acids. The CDR3, as DNA: TGTGCCAGCAGCTCCGTTGGGGGAGGGAGATCCTACAATGAGCAGTTCTTC. This gives the protein CASSSVGGGRSYNEQFF.

The rearrangement joins TRBV20-1 to TRBJ2-1; weak D call: TRBD2 (7 bases). CDR1 and CDR2 (germline): DFQATT, SNEGSKA (reference sequence). The CDR3 is made up of 14 amino acids. V was clipped by 6 bases and J by 2 bases, with 14 bases between them. The CDR3 loop is CSANKGGAYNEQFF. The DNA of the CDR3 is TGCAGTGCGAATAAGGGGGGGGCCTACAATGAGCAGTTCTTC.

V usage is TRBV11-2 and J usage is TRBJ2-5, with D possibly being TRBD1 or TRBD2 (5 bases each). V lost 5 bases and J 2 bases, leaving 21 bases between the germline ends. This CDR3 region has 17 residues. CDR1 is SGHAT and CDR2 is FQNNGV in the germline V gene. As DNA, the CDR3 is TGTGCCAGCAGCCCCCGGTTAGGGACCCCGTTGCAAGAGACCCAGTACTTC. It codes for CASSPRLGTPLQETQYF.

This clonotype was recorded a few times. CDR3 protein: CSALIAGGLGTDTQYF. The CDR3 nucleotides read TGCAGTGCGTTGATAGCGGGAGGGCTCGGCACAGATACGCAGTATTTT. This sequence joins TRBV20-1 and TRBJ2-3; 11 nucleotides agree with TRBD2. Per germline, CDR1 DFQATT and CDR2 SNEGSKA (reference sequence). Trimming at V came to 6 bases and at J to 1 base, leaving 9 bases not matched to a gene. CDR3 length equals 16 residues.

This clonotype appeared a few times. The V gene is TRBV25-1, the J gene TRBJ2-5; TRBD1 aligns across 7 bases. The CDR3 is 16 residues long. V was clipped by 4 bases and J by 4 bases; unmatched bases: 12. CDR1 and CDR2 from the germline V gene are MGHDK and SYGVNS. The chain's CDR3 is CASSARQGRGGETQYF. The DNA of the CDR3 is TGTGCCAGCAGTGCACGACAGGGCCGAGGGGGAGAGACCCAGTACTTC.

The chain joins TRBV23-1 to TRBJ2-2; 12 bases fit TRBD2. TRBV23-1 is designated an ORF whose function remains uncertain. This CDR3 region has 19 residues. The J segment lost 4 bases and the V segment lost 0 bases, leaving 9 bases of the junction unmatched. The CDR3 region has the DNA TGCGCCAGCAGTCAATCGGTCCCTAGCGGGAGGGCCGCCACCGGGGAGCTGTTTTTT. Its translation is CASSQSVPSGRAATGELFF.

This chain links TRBV7-9 with TRBJ1-1, with TRBD1 matching over 11 bases. V trimming: 6 bases; J trimming: 2 bases; junction bases outside the gene matches: 5. Germline loops: CDR1 SEHNR, CDR2 FQNEAQ (reference sequence). The CDR3 length is 15 residues. The CDR3 bases are TGTGCCAGCAGAGGACAGGGGGCAGACAACACTGAAGCTTTCTTT. Encoded protein: CASRGQGADNTEAFF.

The chain uses TRBV3-1 and TRBJ1-1; D is ambiguous. Germline V gene lookup returns CDR1 LGHDT and CDR2 YNNKEL (reference sequence). Trimming took off 0 bases at V and 1 base at J, with 15 bases between the two ends. The CDR3 contains 17 residues. This chain's CDR3 is CASSQEMRTLQNTEAFF. Here the CDR3 DNA reads TGTGCCAGCAGCCAAGAAATGAGAACACTTCAGAACACTGAAGCTTTCTTT.

This clonotype was found a few times. This chain uses TRBV29-1 with TRBJ2-7; D perhaps matches TRBD1 (6 bases). With 0 bases removed from V and 2 bases from J, the gap between germline ends came to 14 bases. Germline CDR1 SQVTM, CDR2 ANQGSEA. The CDR3 sequence is 15 residues long. The CDR3 coding sequence is TGCAGCGTTGAAGATAGTCAGGGGATACCCTACGAGCAGTACTTC. This encodes CSVEDSQGIPYEQYF.

The table lists this clonotype with a few counts. The rearrangement uses TRBV7-9 and TRBJ1-2; 7 nucleotides match TRBD1. The CDR3 sequence is 15 residues long. Germline V gives CDR1 SEHNR, CDR2 FQNEAQ (reference sequence). With V trimmed by 3 bases and J by 4 bases, 8 bases remained unmatched. The CDR3 spells CASSFGAGGGYGYTF. CDR3 nucleotides: TGTGCCAGCAGCTTCGGAGCAGGGGGTGGCTATGGCTACACCTTC.

The V gene is TRBV4-1, the J gene TRBJ2-3, with D maybe TRBD2 (6 bases). This CDR3 region has 16 residues. Germline-derived CDR1 and CDR2 are MGHRA and YSYEKL. The V gene lost 4 bases and the J gene lost 6 bases, with 20 bases spanning the gap. Written as DNA, the CDR3 is TGCGCCAGCAGCCTGACCGGGACCCCAGGAGGGGATACGCAGTATTTT. Amino acid sequence: CASSLTGTPGGDTQYF.

The chain is built from TRBV28 and TRBJ1-3; a weak D match, TRBD1 (6 bases). The ends were cut back, 6 bases at V and 3 bases at J, with 21 bases in the middle. The germline V gene has CDR1 MDHEN and CDR2 SYDVKM. The CDR3 is made up of 17 amino acids. CDR3 region: CASRNVGAGDGGNTIYF. As DNA, the CDR3 is TGTGCCAGCAGAAACGTGGGGGCAGGGGACGGTGGAAACACCATATATTTT.

The gene calls are TRBV12-5 and TRBJ2-7, with D perhaps matching TRBD1 or TRBD2 (5 bases each). The V end lost 3 bases, the J end lost 2 bases, and 20 bases lay between the germline ends. The length of the CDR3 is 17 residues. The germline V gene encodes CDR1 LGHNT and CDR2 FRNRAP. CDR3 in amino acids: CASGFHPGGRGPYEQYF. In DNA form, the CDR3 reads TGTGCTAGTGGTTTCCACCCGGGTGGAAGGGGACCCTACGAGCAGTACTTC.

This clonotype showed up just a few times. V gene TRBV7-9 combines with J gene TRBJ2-7; D is uncertain. The V end was cut by 5 bases, the J end by 2 bases, with 16 bases between. This CDR3 has 15 residues. CDR1 and CDR2 from the germline V gene are SEHNR and FQNEAQ (reference sequence). In DNA, the CDR3 is TGTGCCAGCAGCCCCGGGTACGACACCGCCTACGAGCAGTACTTC. The encoded protein is CASSPGYDTAYEQYF.

The rearrangement joins TRBV29-1 to TRBJ1-1; TRBD1 is a possible D gene (5 bases). In germline, CDR1 is SQVTM, CDR2 ANQGSEA. The CDR3 length is 12 residues. The V and J ends lost 7 bases and 5 bases respectively, with 14 bases between them. The CDR3 DNA reads as TGCAGCGCCCAAACTCAGGGAACTGAAGCTTTCTTT. Translation: CSAQTQGTEAFF. Filled out from reference TRBV29-1 and TRBJ1-1, the complete variable domain reads SAVISQKPSRDICQRGTSLTIQCQVDSQVTMMFWYRQQPGQSLTLIATANQGSEATYESGFVIDKFPISRPNLTFSTLTVSNMSPEDSSIYLCSAQTQGTEAFFGQGTRLTVV.

The V call is TRBV5-1, the J call TRBJ2-5; the D gene could be TRBD1 or TRBD2 (5 bases each). The CDR3 covers 14 residues. Deletions cut 2 bases from V and 4 bases from J, with 12 bases between. CDR1 and CDR2 from the germline V gene are SGHRS and YFSETQ. As DNA, the CDR3 is TGCGCCAGCAGCTTTGAGGGGAGTGGAGAGACCCAGTACTTC. Amino acid sequence: CASSFEGSGETQYF.

In this sample, this clonotype turned up a few times. V usage is TRBV11-2 and J usage is TRBJ1-6; no clear D gene. Germline V gene lookup returns CDR1 SGHAT and CDR2 FQNNGV. Trimming took off 0 bases at V and 4 bases at J, with 7 bases between the two ends. CDR3 length: 15 residues. The CDR3 region is CASSLDAGYNSPLHF. DNA for the CDR3: TGTGCCAGCAGCTTAGATGCCGGGTATAATTCACCCCTCCACTTT.